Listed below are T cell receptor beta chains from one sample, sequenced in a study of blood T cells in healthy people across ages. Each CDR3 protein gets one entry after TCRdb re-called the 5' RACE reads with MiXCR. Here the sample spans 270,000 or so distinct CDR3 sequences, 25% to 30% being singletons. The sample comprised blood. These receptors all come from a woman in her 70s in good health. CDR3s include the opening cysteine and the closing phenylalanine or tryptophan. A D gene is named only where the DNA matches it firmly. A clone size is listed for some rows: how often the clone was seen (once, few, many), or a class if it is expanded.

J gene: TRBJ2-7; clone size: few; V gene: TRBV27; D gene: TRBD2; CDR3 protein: CACSSDWAGGDYEQYF; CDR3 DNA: TGTGCCTGCAGTTCCGACTGGGCGGGAGGGGACTACGAGCAGTACTTC
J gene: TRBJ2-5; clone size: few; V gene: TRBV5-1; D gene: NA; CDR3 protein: CASSNNRVQETQYF; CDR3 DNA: TGCGCCAGCAGCAATAACCGTGTCCAAGAGACCCAGTACTTC
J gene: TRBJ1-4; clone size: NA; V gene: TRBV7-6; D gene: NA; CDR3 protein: CASSPNNRELEKLFF; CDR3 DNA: TGTGCCAGTTCCCCCAACAACAGGGAACTTGAAAAACTGTTTTTT
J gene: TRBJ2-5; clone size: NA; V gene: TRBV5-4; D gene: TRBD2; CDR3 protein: CASSSGTSRSQETQYF; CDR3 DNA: TGTGCCAGCAGCTCAGGGACTAGCCGAAGCCAAGAGACCCAGTACTTC
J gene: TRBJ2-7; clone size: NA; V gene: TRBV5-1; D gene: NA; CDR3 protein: CASSLAPGYEQCF; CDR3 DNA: TGCGCCAGCAGCTTGGCCCCGGGCTACGAGCAGTGCTTC
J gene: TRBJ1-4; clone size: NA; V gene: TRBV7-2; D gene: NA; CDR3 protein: CASSPGQSRSEKLFF; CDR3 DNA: TGTGCCAGCAGCCCCGGACAGTCTCGATCTGAAAAACTGTTTTTT
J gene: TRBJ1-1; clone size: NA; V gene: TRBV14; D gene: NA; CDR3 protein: CASSHGGGLGAFF; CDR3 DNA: TGTGCCAGCAGCCATGGAGGAGGATTAGGAGCTTTCTTT
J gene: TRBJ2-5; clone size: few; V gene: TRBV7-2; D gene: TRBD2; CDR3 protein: CASSLDRGGMDF; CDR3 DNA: TGTGCCAGCAGCTTGGATCGCGGGGGAATGGACTTC
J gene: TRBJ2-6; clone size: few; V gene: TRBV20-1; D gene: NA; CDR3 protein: CSARPKYSGANVLTF; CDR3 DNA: TGCAGTGCTAGACCCAAGTATTCTGGGGCCAACGTCCTGACTTTC
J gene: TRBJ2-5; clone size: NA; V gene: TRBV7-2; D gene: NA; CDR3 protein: CASSPGQTQTQYF; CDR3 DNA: TGTGCCAGCAGCCCCGGCCAAACCCAAACCCAGTACTTC
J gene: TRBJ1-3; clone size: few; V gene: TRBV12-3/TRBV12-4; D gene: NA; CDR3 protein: CASSLSGLGNTIYF; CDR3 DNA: TGTGCCAGCAGTTTATCAGGACTAGGGAACACCATATATTTT